Below, 4 T cell receptor beta chains from the same sample are listed, as sequenced in a study of preoperative IRX-2 immunotherapy in early breast cancer. Sample treatment: preoperative locoregional IRX-2 cytokine immunotherapy. TCRdb keeps only in-frame clones here, not all; method: immunoSEQ multiplex PCR. The sample contains 90,000 to 100,000 clones, 86% of which appear only once. The source material was tumor tissue, sampled after IRX-2 immunotherapy. The source of these receptors is a human donor with breast cancer.

The chain carries TRBV6-4 and TRBJ1-5; D remains ambiguous. CDR3 length: 16 residues. Trimming removed 3 bases at V and 2 bases at J, with 14 bases between. From germline, CDR1 is MRHNA and CDR2 SNTAGT. In nucleotides, the CDR3 is TGTGCCAGCAGTGAGCCACCTCGGGTTGGCAATCAGCCCCAGCATTTT. This encodes CASSEPPRVGNQPQHF.

This chain uses TRBV30 with TRBJ1-1, with 11 positions matching TRBD1. Germline assignment: CDR1 GTSNPN and CDR2 SVGIG (reference sequence). The CDR3 contains 12 residues. Germline trimming cut 5 bases from V and 4 bases from J; bases unmatched to any gene: 0. CDR3 nucleotide sequence: TGTGCCTGGGGGACAGGGGGCACTGAAGCTTTCTTT. This gives the protein CAWGTGGTEAFF. The full variable domain, in which reference TRBV30 and TRBJ1-1 provide the parts outside the CDR3, is SQTIHQWPATLVQPVGSPLSLECTVEGTSNPNLYWYRQAAGRGLQLLFYSVGIGQISSEVPQNLSASRPQDRQFILSSKKLLLSDSGFYLCAWGTGGTEAFFGQGTRLTVV.

This clone was counted once. This rearrangement joins TRBV6-8 to TRBJ1-5, with D unclear. Trimming cost V 6 bases and J 0 bases, with 6 bases left between them. From germline, CDR1 is MNHGY and CDR2 SAAAGT. This CDR3 is 13 amino acids long. CDR3 nucleotides: TGTGCCAGCAGCCCCACTAGCAATCAGCCCCAGCATTTT. This encodes CASSPTSNQPQHF.

This clone has more than one count but fewer than ten. V usage is TRBV7-5 and J usage is TRBJ2-3; no check of the table's D call, TRBD2, against the DNA was made. TRBV7-5 corresponds to a pseudogene. The CDR3 runs to 16 residues. CDR3: CASSAGRASVTDTQYF. CDR3 bases: TGTGCCAGCAGCGCGGGGCGGGCCTCTGTCACAGATACGCAGTATTTT.